One and the same sample provided the 3 T cell receptor beta chains below, sequenced in a study of CD8+ T cells in alopecia areata. Sequencing used cDNA as its template, made by extracting RNA and reverse transcribing it. The data were produced by immunoSEQ multiplex PCR, yet TCRdb's version contains in-frame clones alone and is incomplete. The sample lists roughly 25,000 clones; roughly half were seen once. Sequenced material: NKG2D-high CD8+ T cells sorted from blood. These receptors all stem from a human donor with alopecia areata.

This chain connects TRBV9 to TRBJ2-1; 9 bases map to TRBD2. Germline V gene sequence: CDR1 SGDLS, CDR2 YYNGEE. The J segment lost 4 bases and the V segment lost 3 bases, leaving 17 bases of the junction unmatched. The length of the CDR3 is 19 residues. CDR3 amino acids: CASSGGGDARTSKYNEQFF. The CDR3 coding sequence is TGTGCCAGCAGCGGCGGGGGGGATGCAAGGACTAGCAAGTACAATGAGCAGTTCTTC.

The J gene is TRBJ2-1, the V gene TRBV19; the match to TRBD2 covers 8 bases. CDR3 length equals 17 residues. CDR1 and CDR2 (germline): LNHDA, SQIVND (reference sequence). V lost 5 bases to trimming and J lost 2 bases; unmatched junction nucleotides: 11. The CDR3 here is CASSWAGGTETYNEQFF. In DNA, the CDR3 is TGTGCCAGTAGTTGGGCGGGAGGTACAGAAACCTACAATGAGCAGTTCTTC.

The genes are TRBV2 and TRBJ1-1; D is perhaps TRBD1 (5 bases). Germline V gives CDR1 SNHLY, CDR2 FYNNEI. CDR3 length: 12 residues. Deletions cut 5 bases from V and 5 bases from J, with 9 bases between. DNA of the CDR3: TGTGCCAGCAGTTTAGGGGTGACTGAAGCTTTCTTT. This codes for CASSLGVTEAFF. The full variable domain, completed using reference TRBV2 and TRBJ1-1, is EPEVTQTPSHQVTQMGQEVILRCVPISNHLYFYWYRQILGQKVEFLVSFYNNEISEKSEIFDDQFSVERPDGSNFTLKIRSTKLEDSAMYFCASSLGVTEAFFGQGTRLTVV.